Presented here are 12 T cell receptor beta chains from one specimen sequenced in a study of cytomegalovirus exposure and HLA in healthy donors. With 60 Vbeta and 13 Jbeta primers, the PCR was carried out. The repertoire was sequenced with immunoSEQ multiplex PCR; TCRdb's copy has only in-frame clones and lacks some. The data show roughly 120,000 clones, 75% to 90% seen once. The sequenced sample consisted of PBMCs. The receptors were gathered from a man aged 45-60 years in good health and CMV-seronegative.

This clone was recorded once. The V gene is TRBV7-2, the J gene TRBJ2-6; D ambiguous. Trimming cost V 8 bases and J 0 bases, with 11 bases left between them. From germline, CDR1 is SGHTA and CDR2 FQGNSA. The CDR3 totals 15 residues. The CDR3 reads CASLDTRSGANVLTF. The CDR3 DNA is TGTGCCAGCCTAGATACGCGCTCTGGGGCCAACGTCCTGACTTTC.

This clone was detected only once. The V gene is TRBV4-3, the J gene TRBJ2-3; the D gene is possibly TRBD1 (5 bases). The CDR3 runs 14 residues. The V and J ends lost 1 base and 5 bases respectively, with 10 bases between them. Germline V gene data show CDR1 as LGHNA and CDR2 as YSLEER. CDR3 region: CASSQGRGRDTQYF. DNA for the CDR3: TGCGCCAGCAGCCAAGGTAGGGGCCGAGATACGCAGTATTTT.

This clone was detected a few times. The chain carries TRBV6-5 and TRBJ2-7; maybe TRBD1 (6 bases). The V gene lost 6 bases and the J gene lost 2 bases, with 17 bases spanning the gap. Germline CDR1 and CDR2: MNHEY and SVGAGI. The CDR3 runs 15 residues. CDR3 sequence: CASRKQGLAAYEQYF. CDR3 nucleotides: TGTGCCAGCAGAAAACAGGGTCTGGCTGCCTACGAGCAGTACTTC.

The chain joins TRBV4-1 to TRBJ2-3; the match to TRBD2 covers 7 bases. Looked up from germline, CDR1 is MGHRA and CDR2 is YSYEKL. The J segment lost 1 base and the V segment lost 4 bases, leaving 8 bases of the junction unmatched. The CDR3 consists of 16 residues. The CDR3: CASSLGLGGGTDTQYF. The CDR3 DNA sequence: TGCGCCAGCAGCCTCGGACTAGGCGGGGGCACAGATACGCAGTATTTT.

The sample holds a few counts of this clone. The genes are TRBV6-5 and TRBJ1-1, with D unresolved. CDR1 and CDR2 (germline): MNHEY, SVGAGI. CDR3 length: 13 amino acids. Trimming took off 3 bases at V and 2 bases at J, with 7 bases between the two ends. The CDR3 DNA reads TGTGCCAGCAGTTATCAGGTTAACACTGAAGCTTTCTTT. Translated, it gives CASSYQVNTEAFF.

The chain joins TRBV5-1 to TRBJ1-3; D possibly corresponds to TRBD1 (6 bases). Germline CDR1 and CDR2: SGHRS and YFSETQ. This CDR3 is built from 16 residues. Trimming took 0 bases from V and 2 from J, leaving 12 bases between them. CDR3 region: CASSLALQGAGNTIYF. The CDR3 coding sequence is TGCGCCAGCAGCTTGGCCCTACAGGGTGCTGGAAACACCATATATTTT.

This CDR3 reads CASSLIGGEMETQYF. CDR3 coding DNA: TGTGCCAGCAGCTTAATCGGGGGGGAGATGGAGACCCAGTACTTC. The chain recombines TRBV7-8 with TRBJ2-5; 8 positions match TRBD2. The CDR3 extends over 15 amino acids. Per the germline V gene, CDR1 is SGHVS and CDR2 is FQNEAQ. The V segment lost 2 bases and the J segment 5 bases; nucleotides outside the gene matches: 7.

V gene TRBV5-1 combines with J gene TRBJ2-5; unclear D gene. The CDR3 spans 16 residues. V was clipped by 0 bases and J by 1 base, with 13 bases between them. Looked up from germline, CDR1 is SGHRS and CDR2 is YFSETQ. The CDR3 is CASSLGAGLIQETQYF. The DNA for the CDR3 is TGCGCCAGCAGCTTGGGGGCAGGCCTAATCCAAGAGACCCAGTACTTC.

V is TRBV6-6 and J is TRBJ2-6, with D perhaps TRBD1 (6 bases). CDR3 length: 16 amino acids. From germline, CDR1 is MNHNY and CDR2 SVGAGI (reference sequence). V lost 6 bases and J lost 2, with 14 bases in between. CDR3 in amino acids: CASSRVQGAGANVLTF. CDR3 DNA sequence: TGTGCCAGCAGCCGCGTACAGGGCGCTGGGGCCAACGTCCTGACTTTC.

The genes are TRBV10-3 and TRBJ2-7, with D uncertain. Trimming pared 2 bases from V and 0 bases from J, leaving 8 bases between. The CDR3 covers 14 residues. The germline gives CDR1 ENHRY, CDR2 SYGVKD. The CDR3 is CAISEGRSSYEQYF. DNA for the CDR3: TGTGCCATCAGTGAGGGTAGAAGCTCCTACGAGCAGTACTTC.

The J gene is TRBJ2-1, the V gene TRBV7-2; 7 nucleotides line up with TRBD2. The CDR3 is made up of 15 amino acids. The germline CDR1 and CDR2 sequences are SGHTA and FQGNSA. With 5 bases clipped from V and 4 bases from J, the junction kept 8 bases outside the gene matches. Here the CDR3 DNA reads TGTGCCAGCAGCGTTGGTCGGGGGGATTACAATGAGCAGTTCTTC. This sequence encodes CASSVGRGDYNEQFF.

The chain couples TRBV18 to TRBJ2-3, with unresolved D. V lost 1 base and J 2 bases, leaving 10 bases between the germline ends. In germline, CDR1 is KGHSH, CDR2 LQKENI. This CDR3 is built from 15 residues. CDR3 sequence reads: CASSPLPSPTDTQYF. The DNA of the CDR3 is TGTGCCAGCTCACCACTTCCGAGCCCCACAGATACGCAGTATTTT.